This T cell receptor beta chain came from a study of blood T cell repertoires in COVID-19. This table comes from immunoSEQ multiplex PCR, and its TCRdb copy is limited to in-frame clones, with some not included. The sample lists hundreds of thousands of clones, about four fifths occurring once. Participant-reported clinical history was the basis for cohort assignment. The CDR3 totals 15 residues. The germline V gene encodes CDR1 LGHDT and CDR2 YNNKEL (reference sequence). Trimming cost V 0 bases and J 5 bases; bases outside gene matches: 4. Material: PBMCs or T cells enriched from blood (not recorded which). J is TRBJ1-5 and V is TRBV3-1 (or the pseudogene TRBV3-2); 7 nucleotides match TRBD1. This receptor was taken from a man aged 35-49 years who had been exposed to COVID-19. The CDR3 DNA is TGTGCCAGCAGCCAAGATGCAGGGGGATATCAGCCCCAGCATTTT. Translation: CASSQDAGGYQPQHF.